The sequence of this T cell receptor (beta chain) was determined in a study of OX40 agonist ivuxolimab in advanced cancers. Broadly, across the study: The costimulatory receptor OX40 (CD134) was targeted by ivuxolimab, a fully human IgG2 agonistic monoclonal antibody. Intravenous ivuxolimab was administered to patients every 2 weeks at six dose levels: 0.01, 0.1, 0.3, 1.5, 3 and 10 mg/kg. Of the 50 to 55 patients in dose escalation, about 20 had hepatocellular carcinoma, about 15 had melanoma, 9 had renal cell carcinoma and 9 had head and neck cancer. In the dose-escalation cohort, 82.7% of patients were male, and the mean age was around 60 years, with a range of about 20 to 90. Prior anti-PD-1, anti-PD-L1 or anti-CTLA-4 therapy was permitted, and 40% of dose-escalation patients had received checkpoint inhibitors. Partial responses were achieved by three dose-escalation patients, of whom one had hepatocellular carcinoma and two had cutaneous melanoma. Peripheral TCRbeta sequencing aimed to test whether ivuxolimab altered TCR sequence diversity and caused clonal T-cell expansion. The paper covers the monotherapy dose-escalation part of the phase I ivuxolimab trial, which included N ≈ 50 patients.

A note on this clone: No antigen is known for it. No per-base quality is available; no much larger clone lies one base away.

Clipping removes 4 bases from V and 2 bases from J, with 4 as the unmatched junction base count. The CDR1 and CDR2 encoded by the germline V gene are SGHDT and YYEEEE. Reading from cysteine to phenylalanine, the CDR3 counts 15 amino acids. Only the CDR3 DNA is retained, 45 bases long and in frame from the first base. Here is what the overall study found, with its caveats: Low levels of normalized T-cell clonal expansion were also seen in some patients who did not respond. At doses of 0.1 to 3.0 mg/kg, clonal expansion of both CD4+ and CD8+ T cells in blood was seen between baseline and week 6. After ivuxolimab, CD8+ T cells had more expanded clones than CD4+ T cells on average. The antigen specificity of the peripheral T cells that underwent clonal expansion was not determined. Partial responders in the 0.1-3.0 mg/kg groups had among the lowest normalized peripheral clonal expansion, especially among CD8+ T cells.

For sequencing of the TCRbeta CDR3 region, genomic DNA was extracted from the sorted cells. The immunoSEQ Assay was used to sequence the TCRbeta CDR3 regions. Not all clones reach the TCRdb copy of this immuneACCESS table, which keeps in-frame sequences only. Checked studies attribute under half of the gap to unresolved V genes and leave the rest unexplained. Across this sample there are about 100,000 clones, with approximately 90% seen only once. The ten top clones hold approximately 0.54% of the sample. Patients with autoimmune disease history or receiving systemic immunosuppression were excluded from the trial. Peripheral blood for TCR sequencing was collected from all dose cohorts at baseline, on cycle 4 day 1, and on cycle 7 day 1. Samples came from an open-label, multicenter, first-in-human phase I dose-escalation trial of ivuxolimab. Adults with locally advanced or metastatic melanoma, renal cell, hepatocellular, or head and neck squamous cell carcinoma were enrolled in the trial. Before TCR sequencing, CD4+ T cells and CD8+ T cells were sorted from peripheral blood as separate populations.

The chain is made from TRBV5-6 and TRBJ2-7, with 12 junctional bases fitting TRBD2. The TCR comes from an adult with an advanced solid tumor such as melanoma, head and neck, liver or kidney cancer. Sequencing was performed on CD4+ or CD8+ T cells sorted from blood, taken in a trial of the OX40 agonist ivuxolimab. The bases are TGTGCCAGCAGCCCGACTAGCGGGAGAACCTACGAGCAGTACTTC. The resulting protein is CASSPTSGRTYEQYF.